This T cell receptor (beta chain) was captured in a study of human T cells and chemical hapten exposure. Study background: Across its roughly 24 weeks, the study gave patients weekly diphenylcyclopropenone doses to the scalp. Mainly, slight library volume differences in the pool made TCR yields vary.

In germline, CDR1 is SGHTA, CDR2 FQGNSA. CDR3 length: 15 residues. The ends lost 7 bases at V and 7 bases at J; junction bases unmatched: 14. Original data processing: Sequenced samples showed a median of 95,638 TCRs each, with counts running from about 20,000 to 690,000. From the RACE reads, TCRdb called clonotypes with MiXCR, one entry per CDR3 protein. Clone size and V and J calls follow TCRdb, not the original study. The sample carries some 400,000 distinct CDR3 sequences, 4.8% recorded once. In the case of this clonotype: The antigen is unknown.

The time point denotes: patch test 1, 2 weeks after DPC sensitization. Treatment reported: therapeutic diphenylcyclopropenone sensitization with weekly scalp DPC. Broader study findings: Expanded TCRs produced significantly more large CDR3 similarity clusters than controls did.

V gene TRBV7-2 combines with J gene TRBJ1-1; 8 bases match TRBD1. The specimen was whole blood, collected in connection with sensitization to the hapten diphenylcyclopropenone (DPC). The TCR sequence derives from a woman aged 45 to 65 with alopecia areata. Some clones in this sample may be carry-over from other donors' samples. The CDR3 region is CASKAGTGRGDEAFF. The CDR3 nucleotides are TGTGCCAGCAAAGCCGGGACAGGAAGAGGCGATGAAGCTTTCTTT. Using reference TRBV7-2 and TRBJ1-1 for the parts outside the CDR3, the full variable domain is GAGVSQSPSNKVTEKGKDVELRCDPISGHTALYWYRQSLGQGLEFLIYFQGNSAPDKSGLPSDRFSAERTGGSVSTLTIQRTQQEDSAVYLCASKAGTGRGDEAFFGQGTRLTVV.